Following are 19 T cell receptor beta chains from one sample sequenced in a study of cytomegalovirus exposure and HLA in healthy donors (dated by TCRdb to 2016 to 2017). The library relied on the immunoSEQ multiplex PCR assay. For the multiplex PCR, a mixture combining 60 forward primers for TCR Vbeta segments and 13 reverse primers for TCR Jbeta segments was used. Sourced from immuneACCESS, this table was stored by TCRdb with only in-frame sequences that have V and J called. A share of the clones is absent; for the studies checked, an unresolved V gene accounts for under half, and the remainder has no known explanation. Counted in this sample were 150,000 to 190,000 clones; 75% of them appeared once. Clones ranked in the top ten supply roughly 1.4% of the sample. The sample taken for sequencing was PBMCs. Every receptor here comes from a man aged 18 to 29 in good health and CMV-seronegative.

This clone appeared a single time. The V call is TRBV21-1, the J call TRBJ2-1; TRBD2, the table's D call, was not compared with the DNA. TRBV21-1 is a pseudogene. This CDR3 has 14 residues. For the CDR3, the DNA is TGTGCCAGCAGCAAAAGGGCGGGTGGCGATGAGCAGTTCTTC. As protein: CASSKRAGGDEQFF.

The chain combines TRBV20-1 with TRBJ2-7; no clear D. The CDR3 is made up of 11 amino acids. Trimming removed 5 bases at V and 2 bases at J, with 7 bases between. Germline V gene sequence: CDR1 DFQATT, CDR2 SNEGSKA (reference sequence). CDR3 sequence reads: CSAPLAYEQYF. In DNA form, the CDR3 reads TGCAGTGCTCCCCTCGCCTACGAGCAGTACTTC.

Only one count was recorded for this clone. The chain employs TRBV19 and TRBJ1-5, with a weak D call TRBD1 (6 bases). The germline V and J ends were trimmed by 3 bases and 2 bases, with 8 bases remaining between them. Germline V gene sequence: CDR1 LNHDA, CDR2 SQIVND (reference sequence). This CDR3 spans 14 amino acids. In nucleotides, the CDR3 is TGTGCCAGTAGTATTAAGGGGGGCAATCAGCCCCAGCATTTT. It specifies CASSIKGGNQPQHF.

The rearrangement joins TRBV27 to TRBJ2-7; 7 bases agree with TRBD1. Germline-derived CDR1 and CDR2 are MNHEY and SMNVEV (reference sequence). The length of the CDR3 is 14 residues. Trimming at V came to 2 bases and at J to 3 bases, leaving 4 bases not matched to a gene. DNA for the CDR3: TGTGCCAGCAGTTTAGGTTGGACAGGCTACGAGCAGTACTTC. It codes for CASSLGWTGYEQYF.

V gene TRBV29-1 combines with J gene TRBJ2-7, with TRBD2 identical over 9 bases. The CDR3 is 17 residues long. The V and J ends lost 3 bases and 2 bases, in that order; junction bases with no gene match: 14. Looked up from germline, CDR1 is SQVTM and CDR2 is ANQGSEA. CDR3 sequence: CSVDRRILAGPTYEQYF. In nucleotides, the CDR3 is TGCAGCGTTGATAGGCGGATACTAGCGGGCCCCACCTACGAGCAGTACTTC.

This chain uses TRBV9 with TRBJ2-4; D uncertain. This CDR3 contains 13 residues. V shed 4 bases and J shed 5 bases, with 10 bases lying between them. Germline V gene data show CDR1 as SGDLS and CDR2 as YYNGEE. The CDR3 coding sequence is TGTGCCAGCAGCCCGCCGGTCGAAAACATTCAGTACTTC. Amino acids: CASSPPVENIQYF.

As DNA, the CDR3 is TGTGCCAGCAGCAGACCTTTACTAGCGCAGCAGTACTTC. Its protein is CASSRPLLAQQYF. The rearrangement joins TRBV21-1 to TRBJ2-5; TRBD2, the table's D call, was not compared with the DNA. TRBV21-1 represents a pseudogene. The CDR3 runs to 13 residues.

This clone was recorded a few times. The J gene is TRBJ2-7, the V gene TRBV10-3; 9 bases map to TRBD1. CDR3 length: 14 amino acids. V shed 6 bases and J 0 bases; nucleotides not matched to a gene: 3. Germline V CDR1 and CDR2: ENHRY, SYGVKD. DNA for the CDR3: TGTGCCATCAGGGAGACAGGGGGCTCCTACGAGCAGTACTTC. Its translation: CAIRETGGSYEQYF.

The chain uses TRBV5-1 and TRBJ2-4; 10 bases map to TRBD2. After removal of 2 bases from V and 0 bases from J, the junction contained 11 bases not matched to a gene. Germline lookup yields CDR1 SGHRS and CDR2 YFSETQ. This CDR3 region has 19 residues. CDR3 nucleotides: TGCGCCAGCAGCTTCAATCTAGCGGGAGTGGAGATAGCCAAAAACATTCAGTACTTC. Translating it yields CASSFNLAGVEIAKNIQYF.

The chain has TRBV27 and TRBJ2-1, with 7 bases that match TRBD2. This CDR3 is 16 amino acids long. The germline V gene has CDR1 MNHEY and CDR2 SMNVEV (reference sequence). J lost 2 bases, V lost 7 bases, and 11 bases had no gene match. CDR3 coding DNA: TGTGCCAGCACTTCCCCTGGGGGGGGAGCCTACAATGAGCAGTTCTTC. Amino acids: CASTSPGGGAYNEQFF.

This chain links TRBV5-8 with TRBJ2-3, with 10 bases aligning to TRBD2. The CDR3 spans 17 residues. Germline V CDR1 and CDR2: SGHTS, YDEGEE. The J segment lost 0 bases and the V segment lost 0 bases, leaving 4 bases of the junction unmatched. Here the CDR3 DNA reads TGTGCCAGCAGCTTGGGGCTGACTAGCGGGAGCACAGATACGCAGTATTTT. Encoded protein: CASSLGLTSGSTDTQYF. The variable domain in full, with the rest retrieved from reference TRBV5-8 and TRBJ2-3, is EAGVTQSPTHLIKTRGQQATLRCSPISGHTSVYWYQQALGLGLQFLLWYDEGEERNRGNFPPRFSGRQFPNYSSELNVNALELEDSALYLCASSLGLTSGSTDTQYFGPGTRLTVL.

A remark on this clone: This sample includes further DNA sequences coding for the same CDR3. The CDR3 nucleotides read TGTGCCAGTAGTATATCGGCTAGCTCTGGAAACACCATATATTTT. It encodes CASSISASSGNTIYF. The chain couples TRBV19 to TRBJ1-3; D gene ambiguous. Per germline, CDR1 LNHDA and CDR2 SQIVND (reference sequence). The CDR3 spans 15 residues. V shed 2 bases and J shed 0 bases, with 8 bases lying between them.

This clone was observed a handful of times. The chain combines TRBV5-7 with TRBJ2-7; D perhaps matches TRBD2 (6 bases). TRBV5-7 counts as an open reading frame of uncertain function. This CDR3 is built from 17 residues. V lost 4 bases and J 3 bases, leaving 23 bases between the germline ends. The CDR3: CASSPGEDWRAGYEQYF. Here the CDR3 DNA reads TGTGCCAGCAGCCCCGGTGAGGACTGGAGGGCCGGCTACGAGCAGTACTTC.

This chain connects TRBV5-4 to TRBJ1-2, with D perhaps matching TRBD1 (5 bases). This CDR3 contains 16 residues. Germline lookup yields CDR1 SGHNT and CDR2 YYREEE (reference sequence). V lost 0 bases and J lost 5, with 17 bases in between. This chain's CDR3 is CASSLATGGSWYGYTF. In nucleotides, the CDR3 is TGTGCCAGCAGCTTGGCCACGGGGGGGTCGTGGTATGGCTACACCTTC.

The chain recombines TRBV4-3 with TRBJ2-3; 13 bases match TRBD2. V was clipped by 4 bases and J by 1 base; unmatched bases: 8. CDR3 size: 18 residues. Germline CDR1 LGHNA, CDR2 YSLEER. CDR3 coding DNA: TGCGCCAGCAGCCCAGGACTAGCGGGAGTAGGTGGCACAGATACGCAGTATTTT. This encodes CASSPGLAGVGGTDTQYF.

The rearrangement links TRBV2 to TRBJ2-7; possible D gene TRBD2, 6 bases. This CDR3 is 12 amino acids long. The germline V and J ends were trimmed by 11 bases and 6 bases, with 17 bases remaining between them. Germline CDR1 reads SNHLY; CDR2 reads FYNNEI. CDR3 in DNA: TGTGCCGCAAAGGGGAGGCCCCTCGAGCAGTACTTC. This encodes CAAKGRPLEQYF. Supplemented by reference TRBV2 and TRBJ2-7, the full variable domain reads EPEVTQTPSHQVTQMGQEVILRCVPISNHLYFYWYRQILGQKVEFLVSFYNNEISEKSEIFDDQFSVERPDGSNFTLKIRSTKLEDSAMYFCAAKGRPLEQYFGPGTRLTVT.

This sequence joins TRBV4-2 and TRBJ1-1, with D possibly TRBD1 on 5 matching bases. This CDR3 has 16 amino acids. Trimming cost V 5 bases and J 1 base, with 17 bases left between them. Germline-derived CDR1 and CDR2 are LGHNA and YNFKEQ. The DNA for the CDR3 is TGTGCCAGCAGCAAAAGGTGGAGCAGGGAGAACACTGAAGCTTTCTTT. It encodes CASSKRWSRENTEAFF.

The chain combines TRBV28 with TRBJ2-3, with TRBD2 as a possible D gene (6 bases). This CDR3 is built from 15 residues. Trimming shortened V by 6 bases and J by 3 bases, and 16 bases separated the two germline ends. Germline assignment: CDR1 MDHEN and CDR2 SYDVKM. CDR3 protein: CASSSSGPDTDTQYF. In DNA, the CDR3 is TGTGCCAGCAGCTCGAGCGGGCCAGATACAGATACGCAGTATTTT.

V is TRBV2 and J is TRBJ2-2, with D possibly being TRBD1 (6 bases). The CDR3 is 15 amino acids. V was pared by 5 bases and J by 5 bases, with 15 bases between. CDR1 is SNHLY and CDR2 is FYNNEI in the germline V gene. The CDR3 bases are TGTGCCAGCAGTCGGGACACTGGAGGAACCGGGGAGCTGTTTTTT. This codes for CASSRDTGGTGELFF.